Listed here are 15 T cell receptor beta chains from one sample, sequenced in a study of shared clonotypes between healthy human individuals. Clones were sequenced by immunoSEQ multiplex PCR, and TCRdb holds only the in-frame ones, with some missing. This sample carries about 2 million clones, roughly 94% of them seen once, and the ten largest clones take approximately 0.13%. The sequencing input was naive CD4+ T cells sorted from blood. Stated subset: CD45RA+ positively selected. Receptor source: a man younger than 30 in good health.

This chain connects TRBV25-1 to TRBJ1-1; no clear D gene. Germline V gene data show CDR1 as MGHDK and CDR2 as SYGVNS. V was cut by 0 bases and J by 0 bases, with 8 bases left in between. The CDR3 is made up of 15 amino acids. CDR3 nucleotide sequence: TGTGCCAGCAGTGAATATGGGCCGGTGAACACTGAAGCTTTCTTT. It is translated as CASSEYGPVNTEAFF. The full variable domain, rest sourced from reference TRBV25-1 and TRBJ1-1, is EADIYQTPRYLVIGTGKKITLECSQTMGHDKMYWYQQDPGMELHLIHYSYGVNSTEKGDLSSESTVSRIRTEHFPLTLESARPSHTSQYLCASSEYGPVNTEAFFGQGTRLTVV.

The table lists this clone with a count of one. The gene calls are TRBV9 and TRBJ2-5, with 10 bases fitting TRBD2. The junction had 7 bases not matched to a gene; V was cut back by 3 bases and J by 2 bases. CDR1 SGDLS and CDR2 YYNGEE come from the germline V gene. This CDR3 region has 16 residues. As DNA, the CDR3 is TGTGCCAGCAGCGCATCTAGCGGGAGTGGGCAAGAGACCCAGTACTTC. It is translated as CASSASSGSGQETQYF.

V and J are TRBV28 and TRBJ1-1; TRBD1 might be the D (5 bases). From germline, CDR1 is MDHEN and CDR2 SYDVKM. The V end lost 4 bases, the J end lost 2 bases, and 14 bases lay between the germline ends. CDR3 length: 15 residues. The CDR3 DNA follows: TGTGCCAGCAGTTCGTCCGGGACGGCAAACACTGAAGCTTTCTTT. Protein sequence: CASSSSGTANTEAFF.

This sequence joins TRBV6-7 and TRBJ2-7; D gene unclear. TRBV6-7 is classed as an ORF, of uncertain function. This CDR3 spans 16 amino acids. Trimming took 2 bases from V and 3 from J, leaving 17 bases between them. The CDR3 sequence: CASSYPGQVLCYEQYF. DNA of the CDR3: TGTGCCAGCAGTTACCCCGGGCAGGTATTGTGCTACGAGCAGTACTTC.

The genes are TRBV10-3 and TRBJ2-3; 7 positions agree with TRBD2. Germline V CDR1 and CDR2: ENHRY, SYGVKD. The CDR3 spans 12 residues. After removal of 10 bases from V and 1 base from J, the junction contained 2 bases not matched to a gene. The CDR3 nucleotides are TGTGCCACCGGACTAGGCACAGATACGCAGTATTTT. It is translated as CATGLGTDTQYF.

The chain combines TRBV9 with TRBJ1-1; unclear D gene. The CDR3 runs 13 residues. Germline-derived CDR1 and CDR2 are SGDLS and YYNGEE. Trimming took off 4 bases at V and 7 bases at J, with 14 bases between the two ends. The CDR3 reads CASSSPTGIEAFF. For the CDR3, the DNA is TGTGCCAGCAGCTCTCCGACGGGGATTGAAGCTTTCTTT.

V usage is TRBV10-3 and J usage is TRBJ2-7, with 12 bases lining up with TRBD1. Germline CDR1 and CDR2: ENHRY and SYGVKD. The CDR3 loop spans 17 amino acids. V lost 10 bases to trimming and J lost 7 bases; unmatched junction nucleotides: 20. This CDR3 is CATYPSLTGDRGREQYF. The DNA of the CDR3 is TGTGCCACCTACCCCTCCTTGACCGGGGACAGGGGGCGGGAGCAGTACTTC.

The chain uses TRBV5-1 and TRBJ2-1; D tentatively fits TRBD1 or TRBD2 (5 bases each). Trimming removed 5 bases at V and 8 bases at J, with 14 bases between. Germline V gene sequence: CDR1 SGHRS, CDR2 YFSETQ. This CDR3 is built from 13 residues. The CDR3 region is CASRRGLEDEQFF. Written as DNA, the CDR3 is TGCGCCAGCAGACGGGGCCTAGAGGATGAGCAGTTCTTC.

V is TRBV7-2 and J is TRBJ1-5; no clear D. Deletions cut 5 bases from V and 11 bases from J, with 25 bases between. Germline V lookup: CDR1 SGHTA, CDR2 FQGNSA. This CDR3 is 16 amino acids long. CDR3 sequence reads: CASSQETGSPYPAQHF. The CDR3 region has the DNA TGTGCCAGCAGCCAGGAGACGGGGTCCCCCTATCCGGCCCAGCATTTT. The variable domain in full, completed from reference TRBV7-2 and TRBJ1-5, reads GAGVSQSPSNKVTEKGKDVELRCDPISGHTALYWYRQSLGQGLEFLIYFQGNSAPDKSGLPSDRFSAERTGGSVSTLTIQRTQQEDSAVYLCASSQETGSPYPAQHFGDGTRLSIL.

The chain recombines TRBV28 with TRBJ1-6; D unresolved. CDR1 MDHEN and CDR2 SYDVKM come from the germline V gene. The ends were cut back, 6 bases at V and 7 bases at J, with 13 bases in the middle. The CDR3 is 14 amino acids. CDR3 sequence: CASRLETGNSPLHF. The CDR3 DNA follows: TGTGCCAGCAGGTTAGAGACCGGGAATTCACCCCTCCACTTT. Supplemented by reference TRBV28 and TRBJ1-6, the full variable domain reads DVKVTQSSRYLVKRTGEKVFLECVQDMDHENMFWYRQDPGLGLRLIYFSYDVKMKEKGDIPEGYSVSREKKERFSLILESASTNQTSMYLCASRLETGNSPLHFGNGTRLTVT.

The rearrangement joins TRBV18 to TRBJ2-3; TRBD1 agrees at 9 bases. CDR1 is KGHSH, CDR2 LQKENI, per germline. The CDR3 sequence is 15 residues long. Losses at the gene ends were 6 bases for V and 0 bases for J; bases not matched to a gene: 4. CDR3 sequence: CASSRDRGSTDTQYF. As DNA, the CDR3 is TGTGCCAGCTCTCGTGACAGGGGGAGCACAGATACGCAGTATTTT.

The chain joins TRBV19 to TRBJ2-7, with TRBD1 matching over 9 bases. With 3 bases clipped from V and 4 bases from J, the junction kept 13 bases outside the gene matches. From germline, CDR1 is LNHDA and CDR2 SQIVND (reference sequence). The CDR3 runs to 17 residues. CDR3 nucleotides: TGTGCCAGTAGTATCCTGCCCGGACAGGGGCTCAAGTACGAGCAGTACTTC. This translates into CASSILPGQGLKYEQYF.

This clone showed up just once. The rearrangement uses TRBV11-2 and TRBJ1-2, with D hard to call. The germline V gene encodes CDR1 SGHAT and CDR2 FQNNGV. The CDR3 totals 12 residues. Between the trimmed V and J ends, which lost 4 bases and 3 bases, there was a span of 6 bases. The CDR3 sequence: CASSWSDYGYTF. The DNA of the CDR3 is TGTGCCAGCAGCTGGAGTGACTATGGCTACACCTTC.

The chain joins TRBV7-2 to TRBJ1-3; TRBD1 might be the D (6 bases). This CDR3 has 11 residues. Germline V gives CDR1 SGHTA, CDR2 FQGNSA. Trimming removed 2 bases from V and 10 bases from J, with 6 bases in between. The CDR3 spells CASSLTGTIYF. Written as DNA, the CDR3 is TGTGCCAGCAGCTTAACAGGGACCATATATTTT.

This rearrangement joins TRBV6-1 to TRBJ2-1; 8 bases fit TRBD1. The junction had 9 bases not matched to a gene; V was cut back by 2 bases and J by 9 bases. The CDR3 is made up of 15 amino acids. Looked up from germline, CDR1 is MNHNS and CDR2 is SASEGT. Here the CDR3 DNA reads TGTGCCAGCAGTGAACAGGGGGCGGGATCTAGTGAGCAGTTCTTC. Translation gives CASSEQGAGSSEQFF.